Listed here is a single TCR beta chain. An end of the junction differs from the germline gene, which may be a read error. This specimen comes from a study of T cell changes during pregnancy in multiple sclerosis. This CDR3 region has 15 residues. CDR1 and CDR2 (germline): SEHNR, FQNEAQ (reference sequence). Produced via immunoSEQ multiplex PCR; TCRdb's table is partial and in-frame only. This sample yields tens of thousands of clones, of which approximately 88% are seen a single time; less than 0.7% belongs to the top ten. Here the sequenced sample was CD4+ T cells from peripheral blood mononuclear cells, taken in the first trimester of pregnancy. The chain uses TRBV7-9 and TRBJ1-2; 7 bases fit TRBD1. This TCR derives from a female donor with multiple sclerosis, enrolled in a pregnancy study. The CDR3 here is CASTLFASGGYGYTF. The CDR3 region has the DNA TGTGCCAGCACCTTATTCGCGTCAGGGGGATATGGCTACACCTTC.